Given below is one T cell receptor beta chain in context. Antigen: not known. These data are taken from a study of cytomegalovirus exposure and HLA in healthy donors. Findings and limits, study-wide: First-cohort TCR clusters tended to co-occur in the approximately 120 validation repertoires, a later analysis found. Accounts indicate the classifier identified cytomegalovirus status with strong specificity and sensitivity. Among the CMV-associated chains, three were confirmed in vitro as specific for CMV antigens.

This CDR3 is 11 amino acids long. The germline V gene encodes CDR1 DFQATT and CDR2 SNEGSKA (reference sequence). Generated by immunoSEQ multiplex PCR, the TCRdb table keeps only in-frame clones and is missing some. The table has some 140,000 clones, approximately 84% seen once. The donors were members of the validation cohort comprising roughly 130 subjects, separate from the roughly 730-subject first cohort. The sequenced sample was PBMCs. The TCR originated in a woman in her twenties or thirties in good health and CMV-seronegative. This chain links TRBV20-1 with TRBJ1-4; no definite D call. The chain's CDR3 is CGSRGNEKLFF. The CDR3 DNA sequence: TGCGGGAGTCGCGGTAATGAAAAACTGTTTTTT.